The rows below give T cell receptor beta chains drawn from one sample of a study of blood T cell repertoires in COVID-19. The repertoire was sequenced with immunoSEQ multiplex PCR; TCRdb's copy has only in-frame clones and lacks some. Of about 40,000 clones detected, roughly nine tenths appear once; the ten largest clones hold 20% to 25%. The sample comprised peripheral blood. Receptors were obtained from a man in his fifties or sixties with acute or convalescent COVID-19. CDR3s include the opening cysteine and the closing phenylalanine or tryptophan. A D gene is named only where the DNA matches it firmly. Size tells how often a clone was seen (once, few, many) or the class of an expanded clone, and some rows leave it out.

J gene | CDR3 length | D gene | clone size | V gene | CDR3 protein | CDR3 DNA
TRBJ2-3 | 17 | NA | few | TRBV7-9 | CASSPSFWGGFTDTQYF | TGTGCCAGCAGCCCCAGTTTTTGGGGGGGCTTCACAGATACGCAGTATTTT
TRBJ2-1 | 17 | NA | NA | TRBV12-1 | CASSRGRRALSYNEQFF | TGTGCCAGCAGCCGGGGAAGGAGGGCCCTCTCCTACAATGAGCAGTTCTTC
TRBJ2-2 | 15 | NA | NA | TRBV7-2 | CASSLLPLANGELFF | TGTGCCAGCAGCTTACTGCCGCTAGCGAACGGGGAGCTGTTTTTT
TRBJ2-3 | 16 | TRBD2 | NA | TRBV5-1 | CASSLGTSEVTDTQYF | TGCGCCAGCAGCTTGGGGACTAGCGAGGTCACAGATACGCAGTATTTT
TRBJ2-2 | 16 | TRBD2 | NA | TRBV3-1/TRBV3-2 | CASSHFLAANTGELFF | TGTGCCAGCAGCCATTTCCTAGCGGCCAACACCGGGGAGCTGTTTTTT
TRBJ1-2 | 12 | NA | NA | TRBV1 | CTSSPYTYGYTF | TGCACCAGCAGCCCTTACACCTATGGCTACACCTTC
TRBJ2-7 | 16 | TRBD2 | once | TRBV2 | CATGQGTSGRRREQYF | TGTGCGACCGGGCAGGGGACTAGCGGGAGGCGTCGGGAGCAGTACTTC
TRBJ2-5 | 21 | NA | NA | TRBV21-1 | CASRMTGTGTSGRAVQETQYF | TGTGCCAGCAGGATGACAGGGACTGGGACTAGCGGGAGAGCGGTCCAAGAGACCCAGTACTTC
TRBJ1-1 | 18 | TRBD1 | NA | TRBV27 | CASSLSTGQGTFNTEAFF | TGTGCCAGCAGTTTATCGACGGGACAGGGGACTTTTAACACTGAAGCTTTCTTT
TRBJ2-7 | 12 | NA | NA | TRBV2 | CASSDRVYEQYF | TGTGCCAGCAGTGACAGGGTCTACGAGCAGTACTTC
TRBJ2-1 | 14 | TRBD1 | NA | TRBV3-1/TRBV3-2 | CASSRGTGGGEQFF | TGTGCCAGCAGCCGAGGGACAGGGGGGGGTGAGCAGTTCTTC
TRBJ2-1 | 15 | TRBD2 | once | TRBV19 | CASSPGLAGLYEQFF | TGTGCCAGTAGTCCTGGACTAGCGGGATTGTATGAGCAGTTCTTC
TRBJ2-4 | 16 | NA | NA | TRBV7-8 | CASSLGTTIAKNIQYF | TGTGCCAGCAGCTTAGGGACTACAATAGCCAAAAACATTCAGTACTTC
TRBJ2-1 | 15 | TRBD1 | NA | TRBV7-9 | CASSLGTGGNNEQFF | TGTGCCAGCAGCTTGGGGACAGGGGGGAACAATGAGCAGTTCTTC
TRBJ2-3 | 15 | NA | NA | TRBV9 | CASSGLDEPTDTQYF | TGTGCCAGCAGTGGACTCGACGAGCCCACAGATACGCAGTATTTT
TRBJ2-1 | 16 | TRBD2 | NA | TRBV6-2/TRBV6-3 | CASSYSIRGGRVEQFF | TGTGCCAGCAGTTACTCGATACGGGGCGGGAGGGTTGAGCAGTTCTTC
TRBJ2-7 | 14 | TRBD2 | NA | TRBV28 | CASSFSGRSDEQYF | TGTGCCAGCAGTTTCAGCGGGAGGTCCGACGAGCAGTACTTC
TRBJ2-3 | 17 | TRBD2 | NA | TRBV2 | CASSAGLAGMSPDTQYF | TGTGCCAGCAGCGCCGGACTAGCGGGGATGAGCCCAGATACGCAGTATTTT
TRBJ2-1 | 15 | NA | NA | TRBV5-1 | CASSLSRGGWNEQFF | TGCGCCAGCAGCTTGTCCCGAGGAGGTTGGAATGAGCAGTTCTTC
TRBJ2-1 | 16 | TRBD1 | NA | TRBV24-1 | CATSDNTGGFYNEQFF | TGTGCCACCAGTGATAATACAGGGGGTTTCTACAATGAGCAGTTCTTC
TRBJ2-3 | 16 | TRBD2 | NA | TRBV5-1 | CASSSRTSGRGDTQYF | TGCGCCAGCAGCTCCCGGACTAGCGGGAGGGGAGATACGCAGTATTTT
TRBJ2-1 | 17 | TRBD1 | NA | TRBV18 | CASSPTGTGGLYNEQFF | TGTGCCAGCTCACCTACCGGGACAGGGGGCCTCTACAATGAGCAGTTCTTC
TRBJ2-1 | 13 | NA | NA | TRBV6-5 | CASFESSYNEQFF | TGTGCCAGCTTCGAATCCAGCTACAATGAGCAGTTCTTC
TRBJ2-7 | 13 | NA | NA | TRBV5-4 | CASSLGAPYEQYF | TGTGCCAGCAGCTTGGGGGCACCTTACGAGCAGTACTTC
TRBJ2-1 | 14 | NA | few | TRBV9 | CASRGGRRYNEQFF | TGTGCCAGCAGAGGCGGGCGACGATACAATGAGCAGTTCTTC
TRBJ1-1 | 13 | TRBD1 | NA | TRBV28 | CASRRDRVVEAFF | TGTGCCAGCAGACGGGACAGGGTAGTTGAAGCTTTCTTT
TRBJ2-3 | 14 | NA | NA | TRBV18 | CASSSRQATDTQYF | TGTGCCAGCTCAAGCCGACAGGCCACAGATACGCAGTATTTT
TRBJ2-7 | 14 | TRBD1 | NA | TRBV5-6 | CASTLQGAVYEQYF | TGTGCCAGCACCTTACAGGGGGCGGTCTACGAGCAGTACTTC
TRBJ2-1 | 16 | TRBD1 | NA | TRBV4-3 | CASSQEGGTGTGEQFF | TGCGCCAGCAGCCAAGAAGGCGGGACAGGGACGGGTGAGCAGTTCTTC
TRBJ2-1 | 17 | TRBD2 | NA | TRBV14 | CASSQGYLAGSYNEQFF | TGTGCCAGCAGCCAAGGGTATCTAGCGGGCTCCTACAATGAGCAGTTCTTC
TRBJ2-1 | 12 | NA | NA | TRBV18 | CASSYTAIEQFF | TGTGCCAGCTCATACACAGCTATTGAGCAGTTCTTC
TRBJ2-1 | 15 | TRBD1 | NA | TRBV27 | CASSRDRGSVYEQFF | TGTGCCAGCAGCCGCGACAGGGGGTCGGTCTATGAGCAGTTCTTC
TRBJ2-7 | 15 | NA | NA | TRBV7-8 | CASSNRGAGDYEQYF | TGTGCCAGCTCCAACCGGGGGGCAGGAGATTACGAGCAGTACTTC
TRBJ2-6 | 15 | TRBD1 | NA | TRBV5-5 | CASSLQGSGANVLTF | TGTGCCAGCAGCCTACAGGGGTCAGGGGCCAACGTCCTGACTTTC
TRBJ2-7 | 14 | TRBD2 | NA | TRBV18 | CASSPSSGRSEQYF | TGTGCCAGCTCACCGTCCAGCGGGAGAAGCGAGCAGTACTTC
TRBJ1-5 | 13 | NA | NA | TRBV10-3 | CAISESGYQPQHF | TGTGCCATCAGTGAGTCGGGCTATCAGCCCCAGCATTTT
TRBJ1-1 | 13 | TRBD1 | NA | TRBV6-5 | CASSDDRATEAFF | TGTGCCAGCAGCGACGACAGGGCCACTGAAGCTTTCTTT
TRBJ1-5 | 11 | NA | NA | TRBV20-1 | CSAHSGEPQHF | TGCAGTGCCCATTCAGGGGAGCCCCAGCATTTT
TRBJ2-5 | 16 | NA | NA | TRBV24-1 | CATSAGGRGDKETQYF | TGTGCCACCAGTGCAGGGGGGCGCGGAGACAAGGAGACCCAGTACTTC
TRBJ2-2 | 14 | NA | NA | TRBV7-6 | CASSTSLEGGELFF | TGTGCCAGCAGCACTAGCCTTGAGGGCGGGGAGCTGTTTTTT
TRBJ2-5 | 15 | TRBD2 | NA | TRBV6-5 | CASKGTSGRQETQYF | TGTGCCAGCAAAGGGACTAGCGGGAGACAGGAGACCCAGTACTTC
TRBJ1-2 | 16 | NA | NA | TRBV5-6 | CASSFLGQGSNYGYTF | TGTGCCAGCAGCTTCCTCGGGCAGGGTTCGAACTATGGCTACACCTTC
TRBJ1-6 | 14 | TRBD1 | NA | TRBV11-3 | CASSLAGGRSPLHF | TGTGCCAGCAGCTTGGCAGGGGGGCGTTCACCCCTCCACTTT
TRBJ1-5 | 14 | NA | NA | TRBV4-2 | CASSQDLRDQPQHF | TGTGCCAGCAGCCAAGATTTGAGGGATCAGCCCCAGCATTTT
TRBJ2-3 | 17 | NA | NA | TRBV6-2/TRBV6-3 | CASSYSTWGQLSDTQYF | TGTGCCAGCAGTTACTCGACCTGGGGACAACTCTCAGATACGCAGTATTTT
TRBJ2-7 | 15 | TRBD1 | NA | TRBV6-5 | CASSYRDRGNYEQYF | TGTGCCAGCAGTTACCGGGACAGGGGTAACTACGAGCAGTACTTC
TRBJ2-3 | 14 | TRBD2 | NA | TRBV7-8 | CASGRKRESDTQYF | TGTGCCAGCGGACGGAAGCGGGAGAGTGATACGCAGTATTTT
TRBJ2-7 | 14 | NA | once | TRBV4-1 | CASSQGPSREEQYF | TGCGCCAGCAGCCAGGGCCCCTCGAGGGAAGAGCAGTACTTC
TRBJ2-7 | 14 | NA | NA | TRBV5-5 | CASSLGAGVHEQYF | TGTGCCAGCAGCTTGGGCGCAGGGGTCCACGAGCAGTACTTC
TRBJ2-5 | 15 | NA | NA | TRBV5-4 | CASSPRALYQETQYF | TGTGCCAGCAGCCCGCGAGCCCTGTACCAAGAGACCCAGTACTTC
TRBJ2-2 | 15 | TRBD2 | NA | TRBV5-1 | CASSLQLAGDGELFF | TGCGCCAGCAGCTTACAACTAGCGGGAGACGGGGAGCTGTTTTTT
TRBJ2-1 | 14 | NA | NA | TRBV5-4 | CASTLGGYYNEQFF | TGTGCCAGCACCTTAGGCGGATACTACAATGAGCAGTTCTTC
TRBJ2-1 | 13 | TRBD1 | NA | TRBV7-2 | CASSLAGGNEQFF | TGTGCCAGCAGCCTAGCAGGGGGCAATGAGCAGTTCTTC
TRBJ2-1 | 12 | NA | few | TRBV6-5 | CASKKADPEQFF | TGTGCCAGCAAGAAGGCGGATCCCGAGCAGTTCTTC